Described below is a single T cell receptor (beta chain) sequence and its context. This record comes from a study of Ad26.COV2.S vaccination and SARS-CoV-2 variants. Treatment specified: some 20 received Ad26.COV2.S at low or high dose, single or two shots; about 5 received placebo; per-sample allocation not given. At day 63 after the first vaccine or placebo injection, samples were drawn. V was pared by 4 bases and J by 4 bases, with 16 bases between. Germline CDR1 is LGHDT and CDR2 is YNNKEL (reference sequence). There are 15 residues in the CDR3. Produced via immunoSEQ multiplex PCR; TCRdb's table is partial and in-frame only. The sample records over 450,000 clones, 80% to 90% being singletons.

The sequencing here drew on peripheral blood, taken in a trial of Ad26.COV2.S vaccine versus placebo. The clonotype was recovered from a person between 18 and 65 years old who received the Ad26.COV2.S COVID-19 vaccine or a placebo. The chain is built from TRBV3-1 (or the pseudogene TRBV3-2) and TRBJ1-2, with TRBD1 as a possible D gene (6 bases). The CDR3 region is CASSLLSTGPYGYTF. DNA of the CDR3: TGTGCCAGCAGCCTCTTATCGACAGGTCCCTATGGCTACACCTTC.